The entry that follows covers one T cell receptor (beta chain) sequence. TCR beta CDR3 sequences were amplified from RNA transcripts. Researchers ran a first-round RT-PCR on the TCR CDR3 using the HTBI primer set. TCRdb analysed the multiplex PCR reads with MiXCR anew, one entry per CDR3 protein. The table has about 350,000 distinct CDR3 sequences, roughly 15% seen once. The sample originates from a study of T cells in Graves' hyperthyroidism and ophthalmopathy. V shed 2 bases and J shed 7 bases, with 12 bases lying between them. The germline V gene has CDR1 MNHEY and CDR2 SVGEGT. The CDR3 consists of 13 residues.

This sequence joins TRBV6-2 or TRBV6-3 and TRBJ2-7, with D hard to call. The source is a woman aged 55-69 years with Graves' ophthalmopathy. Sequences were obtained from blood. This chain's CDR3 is CASSYPPPREQYF. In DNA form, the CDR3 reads TGTGCCAGCAGTTACCCCCCCCCGCGGGAGCAGTACTTC.